This is a list of T cell receptor beta chains from one sample in a study of PD-1 blockade in classical Hodgkin lymphoma. TCRdb's copy holds only in-frame clones and misses some; the assay was immunoSEQ multiplex PCR. The data show approximately 65,000 clones, about 87% seen once. This material consisted of peripheral blood mononuclear cells (PBMCs), taken at baseline. All receptors come from a human donor with classical Hodgkin lymphoma. Both conserved end residues are part of each CDR3. A D gene is named only where the DNA matches it firmly. The listing skips clone size in some rows; elsewhere it reads once, few, many or a size class.

V gene,J gene,D gene,clone size,CDR3 protein,CDR3 DNA
TRBV28,TRBJ2-7,-,-,CASSFSGYEQYF,TGTGCCAGCAGTTTTTCGGGCTACGAGCAGTACTTC
TRBV19,TRBJ1-5,TRBD1,-,CACDRGHQPQHF,TGTGCCTGTGACAGGGGGCATCAGCCCCAGCATTTT
TRBV7-9,TRBJ1-1,-,-,CASSWQSNTEAFF,TGTGCCAGCAGTTGGCAGTCAAACACTGAAGCTTTCTTT
TRBV19,TRBJ1-2,-,medium-sized,CASSSPKGALYGYTF,TGTGCCAGTAGTAGCCCAAAGGGCGCTCTCTATGGCTACACCTTC
TRBV29-1,TRBJ2-3,-,-,CSVVRPDTQYF,TGCAGCGTTGTTAGGCCGGATACGCAGTATTTT
TRBV7-2,TRBJ2-3,TRBD2,-,CASRSGLAGGEGTDTQYF,TGTGCCAGCAGATCCGGACTAGCGGGGGGGGAGGGCACAGATACGCAGTATTTT
TRBV9,TRBJ1-1,-,medium-sized,CASSVGRSTEAFF,TGTGCCAGCAGCGTAGGTAGAAGCACTGAAGCTTTCTTT
TRBV6-5,TRBJ1-2,TRBD1,once,CASRIGDRHGYTF,TGTGCCAGCAGGATAGGGGACAGACATGGCTACACCTTC
TRBV5-6,TRBJ1-2,-,-,CASSFTVTGGYTF,TGTGCCAGCAGCTTCACAGTTACGGGTGGCTACACCTTC
TRBV7-8,TRBJ2-3,TRBD2,-,CASSTTSGGLDTQYF,TGTGCCAGCAGCACGACTAGCGGGGGATTGGATACGCAGTATTTT
TRBV27,TRBJ2-7,-,-,CASSLQGTNYEQYF,TGTGCCAGCAGTCTTCAGGGGACTAACTACGAGCAGTACTTC
TRBV7-2,TRBJ1-6,-,-,CASSLAGWNSPLHF,TGTGCCAGCAGCTTAGCCGGGTGGAATTCACCCCTCCACTTT
TRBV30,TRBJ1-2,TRBD1,-,CAWIPPGGFYGYTF,TGTGCCTGGATCCCTCCAGGGGGGTTCTATGGCTACACCTTC
TRBV6-5,TRBJ2-5,TRBD1,-,CASSAGTGRETQYF,TGTGCCAGCAGCGCCGGGACAGGGAGAGAGACCCAGTACTTC
TRBV19,TRBJ2-1,-,-,CASSIVDGYNEQFF,TGTGCCAGTAGTATAGTCGACGGCTACAATGAGCAGTTCTTC
TRBV19,TRBJ1-1,-,-,CASIKPTPTNTEAFF,TGTGCCAGTATAAAGCCAACCCCTACCAACACTGAAGCTTTCTTT
TRBV7-9,TRBJ2-4,-,-,CASSFAGKNIQYF,TGTGCCAGCAGCTTTGCCGGCAAAAACATTCAGTACTTC
TRBV6-5,TRBJ1-3,-,-,CASSYSGRSGNTIYF,TGTGCCAGCAGTTACTCGGGGCGCTCTGGAAACACCATATATTTT
TRBV5-1,TRBJ2-7,-,-,CASSLGLEQYF,TGCGCCAGCAGCTTGGGTCTCGAGCAGTACTTC
TRBV29-1,TRBJ2-3,-,-,CSVEAGRAEDTQYF,TGCAGCGTTGAAGCGGGGCGGGCCGAAGATACGCAGTATTTT
TRBV7-2,TRBJ2-7,-,once,CASSFTTPGVSYEQYF,TGTGCCAGCAGCTTTACCACGCCAGGGGTATCCTACGAGCAGTACTTC
TRBV2,TRBJ1-5,TRBD1,-,CASRAYTGDYNQPQHF,TGTGCCAGCAGGGCCTATACAGGGGACTACAATCAGCCCCAGCATTTT
TRBV4-2,TRBJ2-1,-,-,CASSQEAGLPYNEQFF,TGTGCCAGCAGCCAAGAGGCTGGACTACCCTACAATGAGCAGTTCTTC
TRBV6-5,TRBJ2-7,-,-,CASGSGAYEQYF,TGTGCCAGCGGTTCAGGAGCCTACGAGCAGTACTTC
TRBV5-4,TRBJ2-7,TRBD2,-,CASSLGGYYEQYF,TGTGCCAGCAGCCTGGGAGGGTACTACGAGCAGTACTTC
TRBV7-9,TRBJ1-4,-,once,CASSLVQPNEKLFF,TGTGCCAGCAGCTTAGTTCAGCCAAATGAAAAACTGTTTTTT
TRBV27,TRBJ2-6,-,-,CASSSPGHSSGANVLTF,TGTGCCAGCAGTTCACCGGGACATAGCTCTGGGGCCAACGTCCTGACTTTC
TRBV18,TRBJ2-2,-,-,CASSPAAGPGELFF,TGTGCCAGCTCACCGGCGGCAGGGCCCGGGGAGCTGTTTTTT